This record looks at one TCR beta chain sequence and its context. These data come from a study of blood T cell repertoires in COVID-19. Across the whole study: The United States, Italy and Spain provided the acute and convalescent COVID-19 samples. T cells, B-cell-depleted T cells, or PBMCs provided the cDNA or gDNA that served as material.

Germline assignment: CDR1 KGHSH and CDR2 LQKENI. The CDR3 length is 14 residues. With 2 bases removed from V and 2 bases from J, the gap between germline ends came to 7 bases. Participants were aged about 18 to 100 years from approximately 24 US areas. Cohort allocation depended upon clinical history that participants reported. Generated by immunoSEQ multiplex PCR, the TCRdb table keeps only in-frame clones and is missing some. The top ten hold 11% of the sample, which has 200,000 to 250,000 clones, roughly 85% seen once. The sample comprised PBMCs or T cells enriched from blood (not recorded which). The clonotype originates from a man younger than 40 who had recovered from COVID-19. The rearrangement uses TRBV18 and TRBJ1-3; no clear D gene. The CDR3 coding sequence is TGTGCCAGCTCACCAGTCAGTACTGGAAACACCATATATTTT. Amino acid sequence: CASSPVSTGNTIYF. The complete variable domain, with remaining parts taken from reference TRBV18 and TRBJ1-3, reads NAGVMQNPRHLVRRRGQEARLRCSPMKGHSHVYWYRQLPEEGLKFMVYLQKENIIDESGMPKERFSAEFPKEGPSILRIQQVVRGDSAAYFCASSPVSTGNTIYFGEGSWLTVV.